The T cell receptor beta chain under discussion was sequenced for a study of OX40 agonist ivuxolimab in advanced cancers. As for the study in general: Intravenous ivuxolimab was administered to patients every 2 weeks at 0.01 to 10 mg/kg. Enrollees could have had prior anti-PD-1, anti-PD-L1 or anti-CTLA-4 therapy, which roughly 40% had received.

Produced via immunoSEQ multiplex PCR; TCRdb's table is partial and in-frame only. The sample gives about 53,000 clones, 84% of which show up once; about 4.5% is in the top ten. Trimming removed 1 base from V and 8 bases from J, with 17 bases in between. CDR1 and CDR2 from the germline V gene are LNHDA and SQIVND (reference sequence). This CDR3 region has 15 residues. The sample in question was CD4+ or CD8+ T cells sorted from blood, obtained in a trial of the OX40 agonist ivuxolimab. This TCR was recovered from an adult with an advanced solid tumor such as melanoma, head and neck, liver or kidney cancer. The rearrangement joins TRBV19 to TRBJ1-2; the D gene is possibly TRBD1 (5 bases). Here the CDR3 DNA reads TGTGCCAGTAGTATAGTCGTGGCAGGGCCGGTCGGCTACACCTTC. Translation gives CASSIVVAGPVGYTF.